A selection of T cell receptor beta chains follows, all from one sample in a study of identical twins. TCRdb reprocessed the 5' RACE reads via MiXCR and lists one record per CDR3 protein. Among 250,000 to 350,000 distinct CDR3 sequences, less than 9% were seen once, and the ten largest hold roughly 2.1%. The sample was also linked to a second study, of yellow fever vaccine responses in identical twins.

The sequenced sample was memory (CD45RO+) T cells sorted from blood. The receptors derive from a woman younger than 30 in good health. The CDR3 runs from the conserved cysteine through the conserved F or W. A D gene is named only where the DNA matches it firmly. For some rows the clone size is stated as once, few or many, or as a class when expanded; others skip it.

V gene	J gene	D gene	clone size	CDR3 DNA	CDR3 protein
TRBV2	TRBJ2-2	NA	few	TGTGCCAGCAGCGCCGGGACATTCACCGGGGAGCTGTTTTTT	CASSAGTFTGELFF
TRBV12-3/TRBV12-4	TRBJ1-2	NA	few	TGTGCCAGCAGTTTAATCACAGTCTATGGCTACACCTTC	CASSLITVYGYTF
TRBV7-9	TRBJ2-5	NA	few	TGTGCCAGCAGCTTGTCGCAGTTGGGTTGGACCCAGTACTTC	CASSLSQLGWTQYF
TRBV7-2	TRBJ2-1	TRBD2	many	TGTGCCAGCAGCCTTTACCTGACTAGCGGGAAGGACAATGAGCAGTTCTTC	CASSLYLTSGKDNEQFF
TRBV14	TRBJ2-7	NA	few	TGTGCCAGCAGCCAAGGGAGGATCGAGCAGTACTTC	CASSQGRIEQYF
TRBV27	TRBJ2-2	TRBD1	few	TGTGCCAGCAGTTCAGCCGGGACAGCGAACACCGGGGAGCTGTTTTTT	CASSSAGTANTGELFF
TRBV2	TRBJ2-3	NA	NA	TGTGCCAGCGAGGGGGGTAACTCAGATACGCAGTATTTT	CASEGGNSDTQYF
TRBV20-1	TRBJ2-5	NA	NA	TGCAGTGCTAGAGATCGGGGCGGCGGATCTGGGGAGACCCAGTACTTC	CSARDRGGGSGETQYF
TRBV3-1	TRBJ2-3	TRBD2	few	TGTGCCAGCAGCACCCGAGCGGGAGATAGAGATACGCAGTATTTT	CASSTRAGDRDTQYF
TRBV7-3	TRBJ2-5	TRBD2	few	TGTGCCAGCAGCGAAAGGCCTAGCGGGAGAGAGACCCAGTACTTC	CASSERPSGRETQYF
TRBV5-1	TRBJ1-1	NA	many	TGCGCCAGCAGCCCACCCCCCGGGACTTTCCGAAGGAGGAACACTGAAGCTTTCTTT	CASSPPPGTFRRRNTEAFF
TRBV24-1	TRBJ2-5	TRBD1	few	TGTGCCACCAGTGACCCCTCGGGGACAGGGTACCAAGAGACCCAGTACTTC	CATSDPSGTGYQETQYF
TRBV27	TRBJ2-7	NA	NA	TGTGCCAGCAGTCTCCGTAAGGGGGGAAGCGAGCAGTACTTC	CASSLRKGGSEQYF